This T cell receptor (beta chain) is drawn from a study of identical twins. This clonotype has only a few counts. Its matching antigen is unknown. This CDR3 is built from 15 residues. V gave up 4 bases and J gave up 2 bases; unmatched junction bases: 7. Germline loops: CDR1 SGHRS, CDR2 YFSETQ. Findings and caveats of the study: Invariant MAIT and iNKT cells could partly confound zero-insertion analyses. Within beta out-of-frame sequences, the excess sharing observed between twins was weaker.

TCRdb analysed the 5' RACE reads with MiXCR anew, one entry per CDR3 protein. Of about 660,000 distinct CDR3 sequences detected, around 8.6% appear once; the ten largest clones hold 0.98%. A further study also used this sample, focusing on yellow fever vaccine responses in identical twins.

The TCR was taken from a woman under 30 in good health. Sequences were obtained from PBMCs. The chain links TRBV5-1 to TRBJ2-3; 7 bases are shared with TRBD1. CDR3 amino acids: CASSHRDSYTDTQYF. CDR3 bases: TGCGCCAGCAGCCATCGGGACAGTTACACAGATACGCAGTATTTT.